This section outlines one T cell receptor (beta chain) sequence together with its context. What it recognizes is unknown. The sample belongs to a study of response to subunit inactivated influenza vaccine. One entry per CDR3 protein, called by TCRdb with MiXCR from the RT-PCR reads. The profile shows about 700,000 distinct CDR3 sequences, more than 15% of them singletons. Overall study results and limits: Authors suggested seasonal influenza vaccinations each recruit few new T cells.

The TCR was taken from a man aged 50-59 years who received an inactivated influenza vaccine. The sample in question was PBMCs from blood, obtained 11 to 12 days after vaccination.

The CDR3 DNA reads TGCAGCGAACAGGGGGGAGTTCACATGAACACTGAAGCTTTCTTT. Translated, it gives CSEQGGVHMNTEAFF. The V and J genes are TRBV29-1 and TRBJ1-1, with TRBD1 matching over 8 bases. CDR3 length equals 15 residues. Germline-derived CDR1 and CDR2 are SQVTM and ANQGSEA. Trimming removed 7 bases from V and 0 bases from J; junction bases left unmatched: 10.